This T cell receptor beta chain was found in a study of cytomegalovirus exposure and HLA in healthy donors. General study points: The study put some 150 TCR beta chains on its list as cytomegalovirus-associated.

Profiled with immunoSEQ multiplex PCR; TCRdb holds only in-frame clones, not every one. Here the sample spans 71,000 or so clones, less than 95% being singletons. With regard to this clone: Its antigen is still unknown.

The CDR3 covers 15 residues. V dropped 5 bases and J dropped 2 bases, with 13 bases sitting between them. CDR1 and CDR2 from the germline V gene are SGHTA and FQGNSA. The donors were members of the validation cohort, which comprised 90 to 150 subjects and was separate from the first cohort of roughly 700 subjects. This sequence originates from a woman younger than 30 in good health and CMV-seropositive. This rearrangement joins TRBV7-2 to TRBJ2-1; D gene uncertain. Material for sequencing was PBMCs. The CDR3 DNA reads as TGTGCCAGCAGCGTAACGGCGCGGCCCTACAATGAGCAGTTCTTC. This encodes CASSVTARPYNEQFF. The whole variable domain, filled in from reference TRBV7-2 and TRBJ2-1, reads GAGVSQSPSNKVTEKGKDVELRCDPISGHTALYWYRQSLGQGLEFLIYFQGNSAPDKSGLPSDRFSAERTGGSVSTLTIQRTQQEDSAVYLCASSVTARPYNEQFFGPGTRLTVL.